This T cell receptor beta chain was obtained from a study of T-cell memory formation after mild COVID-19. Study in general: Largely donor-specific TCR clusters were found. Study-wide results and caveats: In pre-infection memory, a portion of responding clones appeared, which suggested that cross-reactive memory joined.

In the case of this clonotype: What it binds is unknown.

TCRdb ran MiXCR on the 5' RACE reads and lists one entry per CDR3 protein. The sample yields around 300,000 distinct CDR3 sequences, over 10% seen once. Germline V gives CDR1 SGHRS, CDR2 YFSETQ. V lost 9 bases and J lost 4, with 16 bases in between. CDR3 length: 14 residues. This clonotype originated in a man younger than 30 who had mild COVID-19 (a few samples of this study predate the infection). Cell type and time point are not known. The chain has TRBV5-1 and TRBJ2-2, with D possibly TRBD2 on 5 matching bases. Sequenced input: PBMCs or a T cell subset sorted from them (not recorded which). The CDR3 nucleotides are TGCGCCACGCAAGGGAGCGTTGGCACCGGGGAGCTGTTTTTT. Amino acids: CATQGSVGTGELFF.